The T cell receptor beta chain described here comes from a study of memory CD4+ T cells and cytomegalovirus serostatus. As for the study in general: Of the healthy Belgian adults, eight or nine were CMV seropositive and about two dozen seronegative. Study-level results: A US-trained random forest predicted CMV serostatus with median AUC around 0.92. 67 of 164 known CMV-associated TCRbeta sequences appeared in CD4+ memory.

Single viable CD3+CD4+CD8-CD45RO+ cells were sorted as the memory CD4+ T cells. Total CD4+ T cells were enriched by CD4 positive selection. Germline V gene data show CDR1 as SGDLS and CDR2 as YYNGEE. This CDR3 comprises 15 residues. V lost 4 bases to trimming and J lost 2 bases, with 16 bases between them. As regards this clone: Its antigen remains unidentified.

Sequenced by immunoSEQ multiplex PCR; TCRdb stores in-frame clones only, minus some. The sample has about 47,000 clones, about 74% seen once; the top ten hold less than 1.5%. The TCR was taken from an adult in good health and CMV-seropositive. The material sequenced was memory CD4+ T cells from blood. The chain uses TRBV9 and TRBJ2-7; the D gene could be TRBD1 or TRBD2 (5 bases each). CDR3 sequence: CASSPRDRDPYEQYF. The CDR3 nucleotides read TGTGCCAGCAGCCCTCGGGACCGTGACCCCTACGAGCAGTACTTC. Variable domain in full (rest from reference TRBV9 and TRBJ2-7): DSGVTQTPKHLITATGQRVTLRCSPRSGDLSVYWYQQSLDQGLQFLIQYYNGEERAKGNILERFSAQQFPDLHSELNLSSLELGDSALYFCASSPRDRDPYEQYFGPGTRLTVT.